This TCR beta chain was identified during a study of blood T cell repertoires in COVID-19. Looking at the study overall: The United States, Italy and Spain supplied acute and convalescent COVID-19 samples. Nucleic acid was either cDNA or gDNA, and it came from T cells, B-cell-depleted T cells, or PBMCs.

The protocol was immunoSEQ multiplex PCR, while the TCRdb copy is restricted to in-frame clones and leaves out a portion. The sample holds more than 200,000 clones, roughly 84% seen once. The CDR3 contains 13 residues. The germline gives CDR1 GTSNPN, CDR2 SVGIG (reference sequence). V dropped 0 bases and J dropped 7 bases, with 10 bases sitting between them. The V gene is TRBV30, the J gene TRBJ1-5; D possibly corresponds to TRBD1 (6 bases). The clonotype originates from a woman in her forties who had recovered from COVID-19. Material: peripheral blood. CDR3 region: CAWSVQGRQPQHF. The CDR3, as DNA: TGTGCCTGGAGTGTTCAGGGGAGACAGCCCCAGCATTTT.